The entry that follows covers one TCR beta chain sequence. As yet, its antigen is unknown. Germline V gene data show CDR1 as MDHEN and CDR2 as SYDVKM. V was trimmed by 2 bases and J by 4 bases, leaving 6 bases between them. CDR3 size: 12 residues. The data originate from a study of T cell repertoires in cytomegalovirus infection. MiXCR was run by TCRdb on the reads, yielding one entry per CDR3 protein. This repertoire shows 380,000 or so distinct CDR3 sequences, about 35% found once; its top ten account for about 14%. Points from the study as a whole: Predominance within the ex vivo response was attributable to HLA-C-restricted CMV-specific TCR beta clonotypes. Frequencies of public TCR beta families were cumulated, and this identified carriers of CMV plus the relevant HLA.

The source is a human donor in good health (CMV status not recorded). Some clones in this sample may be carry-over from other donors' samples. The sequencing here drew on cultured PBMCs, taken from culture after CMV antigen stimulation. The chain recombines TRBV28 with TRBJ2-7; D gene ambiguous. The CDR3 sequence: CASSLEAYEQYF. DNA of the CDR3: TGTGCCAGCAGTTTAGAAGCGTACGAGCAGTACTTC.